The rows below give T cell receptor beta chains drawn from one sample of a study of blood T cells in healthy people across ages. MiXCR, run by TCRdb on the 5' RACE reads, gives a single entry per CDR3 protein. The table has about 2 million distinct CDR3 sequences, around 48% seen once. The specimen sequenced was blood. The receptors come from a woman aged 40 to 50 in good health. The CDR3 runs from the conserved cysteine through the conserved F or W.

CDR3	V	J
CASTQGVKETQYF	TRBV18	-
CASSGVATEAFF	TRBV7-9	TRBJ1-1
CSAQRVPRAEAFF	TRBV20-1	TRBJ1-1
CSAKDRRTSNEKLFF	TRBV20-1	TRBJ1-4
CASRNRENYEQYF	TRBV6-6	-
CASSLRAPLGQYF	TRBV28	TRBJ2-7
CASSYTTGVAAYNEQFF	TRBV6-2/TRBV6-3	TRBJ2-1
CASRDNPGGYGYTF	TRBV5-1	TRBJ1-2
CASSPYEGGVRGNTQYF	TRBV3-1	TRBJ2-3
CASSYRGRTEAFF	TRBV6-5	TRBJ1-1
CASSASRGNTEAFF	TRBV18	TRBJ1-1
CASSPPENYGYTF	TRBV28	TRBJ1-2
CASSPGLAGGLDEQYF	TRBV28	-
CASSLDSTVTYEQYF	TRBV7-2	TRBJ2-7
CASSPRRGTYNEQFF	TRBV4-3	TRBJ2-1
CASTGDRDDAHGGNQPQHF	TRBV12-3/TRBV12-4	TRBJ1-5
CASSQIGLDTNEQFF	TRBV19	TRBJ2-1
CASRAGQGTQETQYF	TRBV5-1	TRBJ2-5
CASSPTPAGRNSPLHF	TRBV7-2	TRBJ1-6
CASSLFSTLNQPQHF	TRBV12-3/TRBV12-4	TRBJ1-5
CASSSGTPKATQYF	TRBV7-3	TRBJ2-5
CASSRDSRAAYDYTF	TRBV9	TRBJ1-2
CSVDRGSSYGYTF	TRBV29-1	TRBJ1-2
CASSFWSDHSNQPQHF	TRBV12-3/TRBV12-4	TRBJ1-5
CASSQDHGGVGTQYF	TRBV4-1	TRBJ2-5
CASSSTGGAVDTQYF	TRBV7-3	TRBJ2-3
CASSYGGEAAREQYF	TRBV28	TRBJ2-7
CATSGTLYGYTF	TRBV24-1	TRBJ1-2
CASSPGWTSDGETQFF	TRBV5-1	TRBJ2-1
CASSLGDRDNGYTF	TRBV7-2	TRBJ1-2
CAGSGRGLVGETQYF	TRBV12-3/TRBV12-4	TRBJ2-5
CASSYSGTGSSYNEQFF	TRBV4-3	TRBJ2-1
CASNRVTEAFF	TRBV6-1	TRBJ1-1
CASSGSRGANVLTF	TRBV2	TRBJ2-6
CAISGTQGTDMQYF	TRBV10-3	TRBJ2-3
CASQDGSSYNEQFF	TRBV9	TRBJ2-1
CASSPTGFSPLHF	TRBV25-1	TRBJ1-6
CASRNYRVGYNEQFF	TRBV6-2/TRBV6-3	TRBJ2-1
CASSYSTAGNEQFF	TRBV6-5	TRBJ2-1
CASSFFTSLNLQGRCGYTF	TRBV7-4	TRBJ1-2
CASSLMQGNPGANVLTF	TRBV13	TRBJ2-6
CASSSGWRGAYEQYF	TRBV7-8	TRBJ2-7
CASSGGTGDSYEQYF	TRBV28	TRBJ2-7
CASNGQEETQYF	TRBV28	TRBJ2-5
CASSLLDGNQPQHF	TRBV12-3/TRBV12-4	TRBJ1-5
CSAPSGQGDHQPQHF	TRBV20-1	TRBJ1-5
CASSLELAGVGNEQFF	TRBV7-8	TRBJ2-1
CVTSYTDTQYF	TRBV24-1	TRBJ2-3
CASSLGGQGYQPQHF	TRBV7-8	TRBJ1-5
CASSDPRGPGEQFF	TRBV6-2/TRBV6-3	TRBJ2-1
CASSAQGEGSYNEQFF	TRBV2	TRBJ2-1
CASSAGTDQETQYF	TRBV7-9	TRBJ2-5
CASSRPGQDNYGYTF	TRBV14	TRBJ1-2
CASSRATGPTNEKLFF	TRBV3-1	TRBJ1-4
CSARDPNRQETQYF	TRBV20-1	TRBJ2-5
CASSFGDPTDTQYF	TRBV12-3/TRBV12-4	TRBJ2-3
CSVPHRGANYGYTF	TRBV20-1	TRBJ1-2
CASSPQGLQLRTSYNEQYF	TRBV27	-
CASSLGGGGPYEQFF	TRBV5-1	TRBJ2-1
CASSGSLANYGYTF	TRBV9	TRBJ1-2